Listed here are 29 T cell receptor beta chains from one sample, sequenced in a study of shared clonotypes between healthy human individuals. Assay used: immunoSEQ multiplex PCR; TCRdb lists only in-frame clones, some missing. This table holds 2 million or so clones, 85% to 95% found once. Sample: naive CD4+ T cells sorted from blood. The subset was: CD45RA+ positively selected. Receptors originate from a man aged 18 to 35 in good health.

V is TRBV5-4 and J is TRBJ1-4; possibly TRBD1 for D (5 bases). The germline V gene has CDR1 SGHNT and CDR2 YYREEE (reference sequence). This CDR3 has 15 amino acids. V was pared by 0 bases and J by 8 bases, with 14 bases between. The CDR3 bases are TGTGCCAGCAGCTTGGCAGGGAAGGGTGGCGAAAAACTGTTTTTT. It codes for CASSLAGKGGEKLFF. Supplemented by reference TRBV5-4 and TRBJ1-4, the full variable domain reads ETGVTQSPTHLIKTRGQQVTLRCSSQSGHNTVSWYQQALGQGPQFIFQYYREEENGRGNFPPRFSGLQFPNYSSELNVNALELDDSALYLCASSLAGKGGEKLFFGSGTQLSVL.

CDR3 DNA sequence: TGTGCCAGCAGTGTAATGAAGGGATATGAAAAACTGTTTTTT. Amino acids: CASSVMKGYEKLFF. The chain couples TRBV2 to TRBJ1-4, with no clear D. From germline, CDR1 is SNHLY and CDR2 FYNNEI. V lost 4 bases and J lost 6, with 12 bases in between. This CDR3 has 14 residues. The whole variable domain, filled in from reference TRBV2 and TRBJ1-4, reads EPEVTQTPSHQVTQMGQEVILRCVPISNHLYFYWYRQILGQKVEFLVSFYNNEISEKSEIFDDQFSVERPDGSNFTLKIRSTKLEDSAMYFCASSVMKGYEKLFFGSGTQLSVL.

CDR3 nucleotides: TGTGCCATCAGTGAGAAAACAGGGGGGTACAATCAGCCCCAGCATTTT. Its translation is CAISEKTGGYNQPQHF. The rearrangement links TRBV10-3 to TRBJ1-5; 8 nucleotides align to TRBD1. The V gene's germline CDR1 is ENHRY and CDR2 SYGVKD. The CDR3 totals 16 residues. With 2 bases clipped from V and 3 bases from J, the junction kept 6 bases outside the gene matches.

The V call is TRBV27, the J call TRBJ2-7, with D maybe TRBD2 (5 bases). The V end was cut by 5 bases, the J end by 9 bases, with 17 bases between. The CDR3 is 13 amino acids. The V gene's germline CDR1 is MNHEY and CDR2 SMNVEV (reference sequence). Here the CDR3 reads CASSLAASRVQYF. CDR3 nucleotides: TGTGCCAGCAGTCTGGCAGCTTCGCGGGTGCAGTACTTC.

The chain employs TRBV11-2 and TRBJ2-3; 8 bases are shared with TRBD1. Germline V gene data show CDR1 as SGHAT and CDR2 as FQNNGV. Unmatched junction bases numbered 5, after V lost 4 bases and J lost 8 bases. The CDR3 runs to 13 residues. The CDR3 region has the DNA TGTGCCAGCAGCTCGGACAGGGAGATTACGCAGTATTTT. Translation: CASSSDREITQYF.

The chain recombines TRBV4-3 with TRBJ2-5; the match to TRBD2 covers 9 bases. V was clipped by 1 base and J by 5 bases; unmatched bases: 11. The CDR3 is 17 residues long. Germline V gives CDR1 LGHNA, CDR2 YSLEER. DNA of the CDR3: TGCGCCAGCAGCCAAGGAGAGGTTAGCGGGAGATTCGAGACCCAGTACTTC. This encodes CASSQGEVSGRFETQYF.

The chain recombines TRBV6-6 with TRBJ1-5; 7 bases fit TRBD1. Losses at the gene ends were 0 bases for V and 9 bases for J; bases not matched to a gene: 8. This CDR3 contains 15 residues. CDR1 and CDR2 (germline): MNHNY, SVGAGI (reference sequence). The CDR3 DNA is TGTGCCAGCAGTTACTCACAGGGGCAGGAGCGGCCCCAGCATTTT. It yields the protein CASSYSQGQERPQHF.

DNA of the CDR3: TGTGCCAGCAGTGAGTCGGCAGGGAGAGAGACCCAGTACTTC. Encoded protein: CASSESAGRETQYF. V usage is TRBV6-1 and J usage is TRBJ2-5; D may correspond to TRBD1 or TRBD2 (5 bases each). The CDR3 consists of 14 residues. The V and J ends lost 3 bases and 4 bases respectively, with 12 bases between them. In germline, CDR1 is MNHNS, CDR2 SASEGT.

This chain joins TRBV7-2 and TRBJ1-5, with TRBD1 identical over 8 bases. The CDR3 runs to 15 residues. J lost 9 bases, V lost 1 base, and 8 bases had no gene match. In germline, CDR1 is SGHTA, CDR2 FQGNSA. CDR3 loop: CASSLGRDRYGPQHF. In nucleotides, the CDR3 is TGTGCCAGCAGCTTAGGAAGGGACAGGTATGGGCCCCAGCATTTT.

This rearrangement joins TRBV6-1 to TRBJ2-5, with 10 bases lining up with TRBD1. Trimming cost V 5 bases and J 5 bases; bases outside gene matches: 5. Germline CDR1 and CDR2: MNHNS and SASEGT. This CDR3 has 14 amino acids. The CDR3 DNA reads TGTGCCAGCAGTAGACAGGGGGCCCAGGAGACCCAGTACTTC. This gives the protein CASSRQGAQETQYF.

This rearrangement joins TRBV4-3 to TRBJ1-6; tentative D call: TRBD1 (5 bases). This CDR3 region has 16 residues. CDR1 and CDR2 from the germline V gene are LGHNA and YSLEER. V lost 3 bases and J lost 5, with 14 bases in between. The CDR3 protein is CASSHTGTGNNSPLHF. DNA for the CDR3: TGCGCCAGCAGCCATACCGGGACGGGGAATAATTCACCCCTCCACTTT.

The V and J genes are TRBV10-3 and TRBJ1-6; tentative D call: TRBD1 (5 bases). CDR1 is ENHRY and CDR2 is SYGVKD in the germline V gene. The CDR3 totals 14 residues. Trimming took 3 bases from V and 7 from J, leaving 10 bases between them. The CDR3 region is CAISEDSLNSPLHF. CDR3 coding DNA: TGTGCCATCAGTGAAGACAGTCTCAATTCACCCCTCCACTTT.

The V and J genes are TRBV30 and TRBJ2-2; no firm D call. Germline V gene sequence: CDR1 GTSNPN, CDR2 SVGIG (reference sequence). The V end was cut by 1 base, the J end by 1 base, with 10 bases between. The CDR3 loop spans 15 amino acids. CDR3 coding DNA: TGTGCCTGGAGTGCCGATCTGGGGAACACCGGGGAGCTGTTTTTT. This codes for CAWSADLGNTGELFF.

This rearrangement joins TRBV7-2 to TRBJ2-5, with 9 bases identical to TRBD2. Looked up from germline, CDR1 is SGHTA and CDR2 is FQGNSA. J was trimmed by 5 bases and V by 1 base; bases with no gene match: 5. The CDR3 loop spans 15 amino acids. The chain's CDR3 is CASSLGGRAGETQYF. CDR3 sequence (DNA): TGTGCCAGCAGCTTAGGCGGGAGGGCTGGGGAGACCCAGTACTTC.

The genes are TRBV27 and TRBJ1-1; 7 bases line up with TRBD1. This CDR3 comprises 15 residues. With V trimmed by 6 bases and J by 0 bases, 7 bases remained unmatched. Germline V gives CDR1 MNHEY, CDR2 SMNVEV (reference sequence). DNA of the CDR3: TGTGCCAGCAGGCAGGGGGTGGGAATGAACACTGAAGCTTTCTTT. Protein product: CASRQGVGMNTEAFF.

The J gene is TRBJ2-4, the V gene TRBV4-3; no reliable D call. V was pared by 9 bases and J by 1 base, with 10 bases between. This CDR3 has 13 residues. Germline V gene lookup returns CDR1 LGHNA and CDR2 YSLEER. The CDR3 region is CARADPAKNIQYF. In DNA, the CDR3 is TGCGCCAGGGCAGACCCGGCCAAAAACATTCAGTACTTC.

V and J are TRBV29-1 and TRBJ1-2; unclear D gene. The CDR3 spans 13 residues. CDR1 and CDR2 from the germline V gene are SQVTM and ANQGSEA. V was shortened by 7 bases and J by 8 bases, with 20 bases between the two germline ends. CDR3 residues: CSAVSAGIYGYTF. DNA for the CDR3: TGCAGCGCAGTGAGCGCGGGGATATACGGCTACACCTTC.

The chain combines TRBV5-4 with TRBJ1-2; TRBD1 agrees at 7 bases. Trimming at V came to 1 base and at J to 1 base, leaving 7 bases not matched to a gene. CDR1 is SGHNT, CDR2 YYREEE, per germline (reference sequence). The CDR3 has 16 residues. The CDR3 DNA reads TGTGCCAGCAGCTTGCCCGACAGGGTTAATAACTATGGCTACACCTTC. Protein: CASSLPDRVNNYGYTF.

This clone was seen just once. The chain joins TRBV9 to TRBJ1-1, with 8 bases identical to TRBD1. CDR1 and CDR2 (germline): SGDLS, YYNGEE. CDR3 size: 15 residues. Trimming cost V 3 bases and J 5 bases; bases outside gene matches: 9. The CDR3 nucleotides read TGTGCCAGCAGCGCAACGCAGGGGGCAGGAACTGAAGCTTTCTTT. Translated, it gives CASSATQGAGTEAFF.

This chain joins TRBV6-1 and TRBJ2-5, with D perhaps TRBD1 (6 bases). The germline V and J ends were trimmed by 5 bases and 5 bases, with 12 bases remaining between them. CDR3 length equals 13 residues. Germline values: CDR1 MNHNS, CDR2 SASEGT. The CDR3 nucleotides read TGTGCCAGCAGTTCAGGGGTCTGGGAGACCCAGTACTTC. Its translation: CASSSGVWETQYF.

This CDR3 is CASSLWGWQETQYF. CDR3 nucleotides: TGTGCCAGCAGCTTATGGGGGTGGCAAGAGACCCAGTACTTC. The V gene is TRBV7-2, the J gene TRBJ2-5; D possibly matches TRBD1 or TRBD2 (5 bases each). Trimming took 2 bases from V and 2 from J, leaving 9 bases between them. This CDR3 has 14 amino acids. CDR1 and CDR2 (germline): SGHTA, FQGNSA.

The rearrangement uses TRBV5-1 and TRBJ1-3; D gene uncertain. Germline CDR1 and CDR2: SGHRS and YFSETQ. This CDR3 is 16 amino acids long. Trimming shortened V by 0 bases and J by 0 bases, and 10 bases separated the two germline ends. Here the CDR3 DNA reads TGCGCCAGCAGCTTGGGCGTTCCAGACTCTGGAAACACCATATATTTT. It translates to CASSLGVPDSGNTIYF.

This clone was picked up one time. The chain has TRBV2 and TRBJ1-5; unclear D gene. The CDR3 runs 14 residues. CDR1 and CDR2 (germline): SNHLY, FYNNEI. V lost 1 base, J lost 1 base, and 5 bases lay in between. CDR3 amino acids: CASSEGRSNQPQHF. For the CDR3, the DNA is TGTGCCAGCAGTGAAGGGCGAAGCAATCAGCCCCAGCATTTT.

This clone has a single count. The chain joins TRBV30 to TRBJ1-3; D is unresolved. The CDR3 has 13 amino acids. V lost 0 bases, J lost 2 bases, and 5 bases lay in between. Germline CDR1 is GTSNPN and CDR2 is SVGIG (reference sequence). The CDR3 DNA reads TGTGCCTGGAGTGTGCAAACTGGAAACACCATATATTTT. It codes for CAWSVQTGNTIYF.

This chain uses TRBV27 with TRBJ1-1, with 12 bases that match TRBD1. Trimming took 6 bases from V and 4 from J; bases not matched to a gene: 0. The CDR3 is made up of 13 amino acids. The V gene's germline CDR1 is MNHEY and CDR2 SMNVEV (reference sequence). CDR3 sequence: CASRGQGATEAFF. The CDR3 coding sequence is TGTGCCAGCAGGGGACAGGGGGCCACTGAAGCTTTCTTT.

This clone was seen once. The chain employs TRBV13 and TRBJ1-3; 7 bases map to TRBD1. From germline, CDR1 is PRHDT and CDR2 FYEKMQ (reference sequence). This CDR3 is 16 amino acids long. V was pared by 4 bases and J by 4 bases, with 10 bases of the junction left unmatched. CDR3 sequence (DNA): TGTGCCAGCAGCTCCTGGGACAGAAAAGGAGGAAACACCATATATTTT. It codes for CASSSWDRKGGNTIYF. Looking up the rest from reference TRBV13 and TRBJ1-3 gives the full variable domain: AAGVIQSPRHLIKEKRETATLKCYPIPRHDTVYWYQQGPGQDPQFLISFYEKMQSDKGSIPDRFSAQQFSDYHSELNMSSLELGDSALYFCASSSWDRKGGNTIYFGEGSWLTVV.

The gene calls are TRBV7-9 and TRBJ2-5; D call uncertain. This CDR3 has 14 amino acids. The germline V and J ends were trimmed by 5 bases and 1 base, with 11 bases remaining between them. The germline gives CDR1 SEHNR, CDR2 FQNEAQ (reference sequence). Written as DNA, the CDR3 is TGTGCCAGCAGCGAGGTCACACTCCAAGAGACCCAGTACTTC. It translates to CASSEVTLQETQYF. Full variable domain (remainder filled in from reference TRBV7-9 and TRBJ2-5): DTGVSQNPRHKITKRGQNVTFRCDPISEHNRLYWYRQTLGQGPEFLTYFQNEAQLEKSRLLSDRFSAERPKGSFSTLEIQRTEQGDSAMYLCASSEVTLQETQYFGPGTRLLVL.

The CDR3 DNA reads as TGTGCCAGCAGTTTCCTCACACCCGGGACACTGGGTGATGAGCAGTTCTTC. Translating it yields CASSFLTPGTLGDEQFF. The V gene is TRBV28, the J gene TRBJ2-1, with D possibly matching TRBD1 (6 bases). V lost 3 bases and J 8 bases, leaving 23 bases between the germline ends. Germline V gene sequence: CDR1 MDHEN, CDR2 SYDVKM. There are 17 residues in the CDR3.

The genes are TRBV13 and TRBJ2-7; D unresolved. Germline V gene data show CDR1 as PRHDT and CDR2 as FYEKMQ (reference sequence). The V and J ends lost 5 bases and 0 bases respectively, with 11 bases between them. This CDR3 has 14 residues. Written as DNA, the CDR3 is TGTGCCAGCAGCCTCACCTACTTCTCCTACGAGCAGTACTTC. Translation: CASSLTYFSYEQYF.